This passage covers 23 T cell receptor beta chains from one sample sequenced in a study of T cells in localized non-small cell lung cancer (TCRdb year 2020). Library method: the immunoSEQ multiplex PCR assay. Held by TCRdb, this immuneACCESS table contains in-frame sequences only and omits some clones. Under half of the omission traces to an unresolved V gene where checked; the cause of the rest is unknown. This sample lists tens of thousands of clones; 88% were detected once. The ten largest clones add up to roughly 2.5% of the sample. The sequenced sample was peripheral blood, obtained before any cancer treatment. The receptors here all came from a woman aged 40 to 75 with stage I lung adenocarcinoma.

This chain links TRBV30 with TRBJ1-4; D unresolved. Looked up from germline, CDR1 is GTSNPN and CDR2 is SVGIG (reference sequence). V lost 1 base and J 6 bases, leaving 12 bases between the germline ends. The CDR3 has 14 amino acids. The CDR3 sequence is CAWSGGMRDEKLFF. CDR3 coding DNA: TGTGCCTGGAGTGGAGGGATGAGGGATGAAAAACTGTTTTTT.

The chain is built from TRBV7-8 and TRBJ1-1; D remains unclear. V lost 2 bases to trimming and J lost 1 base, with 8 bases between them. This CDR3 is 14 amino acids long. Germline CDR1 and CDR2: SGHVS and FQNEAQ. The DNA of the CDR3 is TGTGCCAGCAGCTTACGGGCAGGGAACACTGAAGCTTTCTTT. This gives the protein CASSLRAGNTEAFF.

The chain is built from TRBV7-9 and TRBJ2-1; D unresolved. This CDR3 comprises 12 residues. The germline V gene has CDR1 SEHNR and CDR2 FQNEAQ (reference sequence). The V and J ends lost 1 base and 11 bases respectively, with 9 bases between them. CDR3 bases: TGTGCCAGCAGCTTAGTGGAAGGCCAGCAGTTCTTC. Its protein product is CASSLVEGQQFF.

This chain uses TRBV6-6 with TRBJ2-7; possible D gene TRBD1, 7 bases. CDR1 and CDR2 (germline): MNHNY, SVGAGI (reference sequence). The CDR3 consists of 13 residues. V lost 6 bases and J 3 bases, leaving 12 bases between the germline ends. The CDR3 DNA reads TGTGCCAGCAGACGCGGGACAGTCTACGAGCAGTACTTC. This encodes CASRRGTVYEQYF.

The rearrangement links TRBV6-1 to TRBJ2-1; possibly TRBD2 for D (6 bases). The CDR3 totals 13 residues. Germline CDR1 MNHNS, CDR2 SASEGT. V lost 7 bases to trimming and J lost 7 bases, with 14 bases between them. CDR3 amino acids: CASMTSLWNEQFF. Here the CDR3 DNA reads TGTGCCAGCATGACTAGTCTGTGGAATGAGCAGTTCTTC.

The chain joins TRBV5-1 to TRBJ2-2; no clear D gene. The V end was cut by 1 base, the J end by 6 bases, with 13 bases between. The CDR3 runs to 15 residues. Per the germline V gene, CDR1 is SGHRS and CDR2 is YFSETQ. The CDR3 is CASSLTLSDAGELFF. In DNA form, the CDR3 reads TGCGCCAGCAGCTTGACTTTGTCAGATGCCGGGGAGCTGTTTTTT.

This rearrangement joins TRBV5-1 to TRBJ2-3, with 8 bases lining up with TRBD2. The germline gives CDR1 SGHRS, CDR2 YFSETQ. This CDR3 spans 16 amino acids. Trimming cost V 4 bases and J 1 base; bases outside gene matches: 8. The CDR3 is CASSQPLREGTDTQYF. The DNA for the CDR3 is TGCGCCAGCAGCCAACCCTTGCGGGAGGGCACAGATACGCAGTATTTT.

CDR3 sequence: CASSLTDTEAFF. In nucleotides, the CDR3 is TGTGCCAGCAGTCTGACAGACACTGAAGCTTTCTTT. The V and J genes are TRBV11-2 and TRBJ1-1; possible D gene TRBD1, 5 bases. Germline CDR1 reads SGHAT; CDR2 reads FQNNGV. The CDR3 length is 12 residues. V shed 6 bases and J shed 3 bases, with 8 bases lying between them.

The chain uses TRBV6-5 and TRBJ2-2; no clear D gene. Germline V gives CDR1 MNHEY, CDR2 SVGAGI. The CDR3 is made up of 13 amino acids. Between the trimmed V and J ends, which lost 6 bases and 0 bases, there was a span of 5 bases. The DNA of the CDR3 is TGTGCCAGCAGGCTAGCGAACACCGGGGAGCTGTTTTTT. Its protein product is CASRLANTGELFF.

This clone came up once. The genes are TRBV9 and TRBJ2-3; 11 bases agree with TRBD2. Germline CDR1 and CDR2: SGDLS and YYNGEE. The CDR3 loop spans 18 amino acids. V trimming: 3 bases; J trimming: 7 bases; junction bases outside the gene matches: 16. The CDR3 sequence: CASSARAGGTSGTHTQYF. The DNA of the CDR3 is TGTGCCAGCAGCGCAAGAGCGGGGGGGACTAGCGGTACTCATACGCAGTATTTT.

V is TRBV6-1 and J is TRBJ2-2; the match to TRBD2 covers 8 bases. V lost 6 bases to trimming and J lost 0 bases; unmatched junction nucleotides: 3. The CDR3 is 15 residues long. Germline CDR1 reads MNHNS; CDR2 reads SASEGT. CDR3 coding DNA: TGTGCCAGCAGGACACTAGCGGCGAACACCGGGGAGCTGTTTTTT. Its protein product is CASRTLAANTGELFF.

The chain carries TRBV28 and TRBJ1-1; a weak D match, TRBD1 (6 bases). The CDR3 contains 14 residues. With 5 bases removed from V and 5 bases from J, the gap between germline ends came to 15 bases. CDR1 and CDR2 (germline): MDHEN, SYDVKM. The CDR3 is CASSPLGGATEAFF. The CDR3 DNA reads TGTGCCAGCAGTCCCCTTGGGGGGGCGACTGAAGCTTTCTTT.

This chain links TRBV6-4 with TRBJ2-7, with a weak D call TRBD1 (5 bases). Trimming removed 2 bases at V and 3 bases at J, with 11 bases between. Per germline, CDR1 MRHNA and CDR2 SNTAGT. The CDR3 loop spans 14 amino acids. CDR3 amino acids: CASSDRPTVYEQYF. In DNA, the CDR3 is TGTGCCAGCAGTGACCGTCCGACAGTCTACGAGCAGTACTTC.

This rearrangement joins TRBV7-9 to TRBJ2-3; weak D call: TRBD2 (6 bases). The germline V and J ends were trimmed by 2 bases and 4 bases, with 25 bases remaining between them. Germline lookup yields CDR1 SEHNR and CDR2 FQNEAQ (reference sequence). The CDR3 is made up of 19 amino acids. DNA of the CDR3: TGTGCCAGCAGCTTAAAGGTGGGGCAGGGAGGACTAACAGCAGATACGCAGTATTTT. The encoded protein is CASSLKVGQGGLTADTQYF.

The rearrangement links TRBV28 to TRBJ2-1, with 9 bases aligning to TRBD1. J was trimmed by 13 bases and V by 5 bases; bases with no gene match: 12. The germline gives CDR1 MDHEN, CDR2 SYDVKM. The length of the CDR3 is 14 residues. CDR3 residues: CASSLPLPGQGQFF. The CDR3 nucleotides are TGTGCCAGCAGTCTCCCTCTTCCGGGACAGGGACAGTTCTTC.

This clone was counted once. The chain recombines TRBV19 with TRBJ2-3, with D tentatively TRBD1 (6 bases). This CDR3 contains 12 residues. V lost 10 bases to trimming and J lost 0 bases, with 8 bases between them. Germline CDR1 reads LNHDA; CDR2 reads SQIVND (reference sequence). Here the CDR3 reads CATGESTDTQYF. The CDR3 nucleotides are TGTGCCACAGGGGAGAGCACAGATACGCAGTATTTT.

The chain recombines TRBV28 with TRBJ1-5, with D uncertain. V was trimmed by 6 bases and J by 7 bases, leaving 10 bases between them. CDR1 and CDR2 from the germline V gene are MDHEN and SYDVKM. The CDR3 runs 12 residues. DNA for the CDR3: TGTGCCAGCAGCCGTCCACTCCAGCCCCAGCATTTT. Translation: CASSRPLQPQHF.

The rearrangement uses TRBV21-1 and TRBJ1-3. TRBV21-1 is assigned pseudogene status. The CDR3 is 15 amino acids. The CDR3, as DNA: TGTGCCAGCAGCAAAGGGGGGGCGCAAGGAAACACCATATATTTT. Protein sequence: CASSKGGAQGNTIYF.

The chain combines TRBV2 with TRBJ2-3; D is possibly TRBD2 (5 bases). V was shortened by 1 base and J by 7 bases, with 15 bases between the two germline ends. The CDR3 has 15 amino acids. Germline assignment: CDR1 SNHLY and CDR2 FYNNEI. The chain's CDR3 is CASSEDQISGYTQYF. CDR3 sequence (DNA): TGTGCCAGCAGTGAAGACCAAATCAGCGGTTATACGCAGTATTTT.

This chain uses TRBV11-2 with TRBJ2-3, with 13 bases lining up with TRBD2. The CDR3 runs to 19 residues. With 8 bases clipped from V and 1 base from J, the junction kept 15 bases outside the gene matches. Per the germline V gene, CDR1 is SGHAT and CDR2 is FQNNGV. This chain's CDR3 is CASDPLTSGRARRTDTQYF. The CDR3 nucleotides read TGTGCCAGCGATCCCCTCACTAGCGGGAGGGCCAGACGCACAGATACGCAGTATTTT. The full variable domain, with the rest looked up from reference TRBV11-2 and TRBJ2-3, is EAGVAQSPRYKIIEKRQSVAFWCNPISGHATLYWYQQILGQGPKLLIQFQNNGVVDDSQLPKDRFSAERLKGVDSTLKIQPAKLEDSAVYLCASDPLTSGRARRTDTQYFGPGTRLTVL.

The chain employs TRBV6-5 and TRBJ1-1; the D is unclear. The CDR3 consists of 12 residues. V was cut by 7 bases and J by 4 bases, with 10 bases left in between. Germline V gives CDR1 MNHEY, CDR2 SVGAGI. CDR3 bases: TGTGCCAGCACCTCATTGGGCACTGAAGCTTTCTTT. Amino acid sequence: CASTSLGTEAFF.

The chain carries TRBV6-6 and TRBJ2-2, with 11 bases aligning to TRBD2. The CDR3 contains 16 residues. Trimming took 6 bases from V and 6 from J; bases not matched to a gene: 9. Germline CDR1 reads MNHNY; CDR2 reads SVGAGI (reference sequence). For the CDR3, the DNA is TGTGCCAGCAGCGAACCGACTAGCGGGGTCGCCGGGGAGCTGTTTTTT. This encodes CASSEPTSGVAGELFF.

The chain employs TRBV12-5 and TRBJ1-5; D is unresolved. V was shortened by 6 bases and J by 4 bases, with 13 bases between the two germline ends. CDR3 length: 14 residues. Germline values: CDR1 LGHNT, CDR2 FRNRAP. The CDR3 DNA reads TGTGCTAGTGGCTCCCCTAGGTCAAATCAGCCCCAGCATTTT. Protein sequence: CASGSPRSNQPQHF.